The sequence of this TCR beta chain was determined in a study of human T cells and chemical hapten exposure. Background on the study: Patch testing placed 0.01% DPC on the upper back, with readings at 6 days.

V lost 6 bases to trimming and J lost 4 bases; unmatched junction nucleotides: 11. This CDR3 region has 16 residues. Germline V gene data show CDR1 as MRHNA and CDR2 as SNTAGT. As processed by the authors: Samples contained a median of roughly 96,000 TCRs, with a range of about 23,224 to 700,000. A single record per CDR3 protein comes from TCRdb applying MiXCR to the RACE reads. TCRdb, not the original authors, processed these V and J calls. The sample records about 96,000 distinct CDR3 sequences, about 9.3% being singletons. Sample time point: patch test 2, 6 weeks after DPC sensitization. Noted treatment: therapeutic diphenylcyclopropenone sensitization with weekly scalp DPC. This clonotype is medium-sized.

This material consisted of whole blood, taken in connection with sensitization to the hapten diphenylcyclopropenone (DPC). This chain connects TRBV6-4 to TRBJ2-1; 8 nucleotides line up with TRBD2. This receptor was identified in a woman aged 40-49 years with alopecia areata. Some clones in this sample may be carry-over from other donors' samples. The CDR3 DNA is TGTGCCAGCAGCGCCGCGGGGGGAGCGGGATACAATGAGCAGTTCTTC. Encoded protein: CASSAAGGAGYNEQFF.